Presented here are 9 T cell receptor beta chains from one specimen sequenced in a study of Graves' ophthalmopathy and Graves' hyperthyroidism. Beta-chain TCR CDR3 regions were amplified from RNA transcripts. RT-PCR was first run with HTBI primers, then multiplex PCR in a second round. TCRdb re-analysed the multiplex PCR reads in MiXCR, keeping a single row per CDR3 protein. The sample has more than 1,000,000 distinct CDR3 sequences, about 36% seen once. Sequenced material: peripheral blood or thyroid tissue (not recorded which). The receptors derive from an adult man with Graves' hyperthyroidism.

This clonotype was detected many times. This sequence joins TRBV29-1 and TRBJ2-2; 8 positions match TRBD2. The J segment lost 2 bases and the V segment lost 7 bases, leaving 3 bases of the junction unmatched. The CDR3 length is 13 residues. Germline-derived CDR1 and CDR2 are SQVTM and ANQGSEA. The CDR3: CSAGGGNTGELFF. The CDR3 DNA is TGCAGCGCCGGGGGGGGAAACACCGGGGAGCTGTTTTTT.

The chain has TRBV29-1 and TRBJ1-2; no definite D call. CDR1 and CDR2 from the germline V gene are SQVTM and ANQGSEA. The CDR3 consists of 11 residues. Between the trimmed V and J ends, which lost 8 bases and 7 bases, there was a span of 14 bases. The CDR3 DNA follows: TGCAGCATGCCCTCGTTCTCTGGCTACACCTTC. It translates to CSMPSFSGYTF.

The chain carries TRBV10-3 and TRBJ1-1; unclear D gene. CDR3 length: 17 residues. The germline V gene has CDR1 ENHRY and CDR2 SYGVKD. The V gene lost 5 bases and the J gene lost 4 bases, with 23 bases spanning the gap. The CDR3 region has the DNA TGTGCCATCAGTTACTCGAGCCCCAACCGTATTGGCACTGAAGCTTTCTTT. Residues: CAISYSSPNRIGTEAFF.

This clonotype was counted many times. The chain carries TRBV6-5 and TRBJ2-7; D call uncertain. V lost 10 bases and J 6 bases, leaving 19 bases between the germline ends. This CDR3 comprises 13 residues. CDR1 is MNHEY, CDR2 SVGAGI, per germline. The DNA of the CDR3 is TGTGCCACCGCTGGTGTCAAATCGCGCGAGCAGTACTTC. As protein: CATAGVKSREQYF.

In this sample, this clonotype turned up many times. The CDR3 region has the DNA TGTGCCACCAGCAGCGAGTTAAGTCAGCCCCAGCATTTT. Protein sequence: CATSSELSQPQHF. V is TRBV15 and J is TRBJ1-5; D call uncertain. Germline-derived CDR1 and CDR2 are LNHNV and YYDKDF (reference sequence). This CDR3 comprises 13 residues. V was pared by 3 bases and J by 6 bases, with 9 bases between. Full variable domain (missing parts from reference TRBV15 and TRBJ1-5): DAMVIQNPRYQVTQFGKPVTLSCSQTLNHNVMYWYQQKSSQAPKLLFHYYDKDFNNEADTPDNFQSRRPNTSFCFLDIRSPGLGDTAMYLCATSSELSQPQHFGDGTRLSIL.

This clonotype was recorded once. A read error may produce the germline difference seen at one junction end. The V call is TRBV10-3, the J call TRBJ2-2; 7 bases are a match to TRBD1. Germline CDR1 is ENHRY and CDR2 is SYGVKD. The CDR3 loop spans 15 amino acids. CDR3 bases: TGTGCCAGCAGTACCTCGGGGCAGGGGGCCGGGGAGCTGTTTTTT. Translated: CASSTSGQGAGELFF.

This clonotype was detected only once. This chain connects TRBV11-2 to TRBJ2-5, with 7 bases that match TRBD1. This CDR3 is 16 amino acids long. Trimming at V came to 3 bases and at J to 4 bases, leaving 11 bases not matched to a gene. Per germline, CDR1 SGHAT and CDR2 FQNNGV. The CDR3 protein is CASSFGSVGGAETQYF. For the CDR3, the DNA is TGTGCCAGCAGCTTTGGTTCCGTAGGGGGCGCAGAGACCCAGTACTTC.

This clonotype was found many times. V is TRBV2 and J is TRBJ2-7, with D perhaps matching TRBD1 or TRBD2 (6 bases each). The length of the CDR3 is 11 residues. The germline V gene encodes CDR1 SNHLY and CDR2 FYNNEI. V lost 8 bases, J lost 3 bases, and 8 bases lay in between. CDR3 bases: TGTGCCAGCCGGGGGCACTACGAGCAGTACTTC. Protein product: CASRGHYEQYF. Looking up the rest from reference TRBV2 and TRBJ2-7 gives the full variable domain: EPEVTQTPSHQVTQMGQEVILRCVPISNHLYFYWYRQILGQKVEFLVSFYNNEISEKSEIFDDQFSVERPDGSNFTLKIRSTKLEDSAMYFCASRGHYEQYFGPGTRLTVT.

This chain's CDR3 is CASTPLRAVGELFF. The CDR3 DNA reads as TGTGCCAGCACCCCCTTGAGGGCAGTAGGGGAGCTGTTTTTT. The rearrangement joins TRBV12-3 or TRBV12-4 to TRBJ2-2, with D maybe TRBD2 (5 bases). This CDR3 region has 14 residues. Trimming pared 7 bases from V and 8 bases from J, leaving 17 bases between.